This TCR beta chain is drawn from a study of shared clonotypes between healthy human individuals. General study points: Across subsets, estimated richness was generally greater for naive than for memory populations. Approximately 4.9% of naive CD4 clonotypes were shared across several donors.

All donors were Caucasian adults living in Nashville, Tennessee. A note on this clone: Its target is not known.

V was shortened by 5 bases and J by 3 bases, with 10 bases between the two germline ends. The CDR3 contains 14 residues. Germline CDR1 SGHTA, CDR2 FQGTGA. On sorted subsets, replicate PCRs used roughly 220 ng DNA, or tens of thousands of T cell genomes. The method was immunoSEQ multiplex PCR; TCRdb's version includes in-frame clones alone and lacks a portion of them. In the table there are roughly 2,500,000 clones, roughly 93% of which are singletons. The rearrangement links TRBV7-3 to TRBJ2-2; D might be TRBD1 (5 bases). The clonotype originates from a man aged 18 to 30 in good health. Some clones in this sample may be carry-over from other donors' samples. Input material: naive CD4+ T cells from PBMCs. As for subset: CD45RA+ positively selected. CDR3 nucleotides: TGTGCCAGCAGCATGTCCAGGGACACCGGGGAGCTGTTTTTT. Amino acid sequence: CASSMSRDTGELFF.